This T cell receptor (beta chain) came from a study of cytomegalovirus exposure and HLA in healthy donors. Trimming took off 4 bases at V and 4 bases at J, with 11 bases between the two ends. Germline assignment: CDR1 GTSNPN and CDR2 SVGIG (reference sequence). CDR3 length: 13 amino acids. As concerns this clone: Its antigen is currently unknown.

PCR involved 60 Vbeta and 13 Jbeta primers. The assay was immunoSEQ multiplex PCR, and TCRdb's table has in-frame clones only and misses some. The sample includes 160,000 or so clones, roughly 80% of them seen just once. Study findings and constraints: By a later analysis, the bulk of CMV-associated TCR beta chains appeared HLA-restricted. Of the V segments, some could not be distinguished, including TRBV6-2 and TRBV6-3, and were excluded. Testing in vitro showed a few CMV-associated chains specific for CMV antigens.

The specimen sequenced was PBMCs. The chain is built from TRBV30 and TRBJ1-5, with a weak D call TRBD1 (5 bases). The source is a man in his fifties in good health and CMV-seropositive. The CDR3 DNA reads as TGTGCCTGGACTCGACAGAAAAATCAGCCCCAGCATTTT. Residues: CAWTRQKNQPQHF.